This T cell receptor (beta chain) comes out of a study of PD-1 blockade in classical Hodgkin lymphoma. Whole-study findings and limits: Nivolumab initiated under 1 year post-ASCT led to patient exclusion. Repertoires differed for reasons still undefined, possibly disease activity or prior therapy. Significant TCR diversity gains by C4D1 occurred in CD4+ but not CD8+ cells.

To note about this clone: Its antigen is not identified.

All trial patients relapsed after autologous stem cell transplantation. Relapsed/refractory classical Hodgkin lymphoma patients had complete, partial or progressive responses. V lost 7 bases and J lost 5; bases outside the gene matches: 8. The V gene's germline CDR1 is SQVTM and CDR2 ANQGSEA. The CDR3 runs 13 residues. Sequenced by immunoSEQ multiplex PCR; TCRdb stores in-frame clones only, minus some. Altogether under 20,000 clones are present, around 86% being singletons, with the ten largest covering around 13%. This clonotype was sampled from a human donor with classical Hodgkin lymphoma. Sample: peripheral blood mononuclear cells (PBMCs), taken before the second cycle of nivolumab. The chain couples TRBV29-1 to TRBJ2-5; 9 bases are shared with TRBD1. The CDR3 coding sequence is TGCAGCGGACGGGAACAGGGGGCGGAGACCCAGTACTTC. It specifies CSGREQGAETQYF.